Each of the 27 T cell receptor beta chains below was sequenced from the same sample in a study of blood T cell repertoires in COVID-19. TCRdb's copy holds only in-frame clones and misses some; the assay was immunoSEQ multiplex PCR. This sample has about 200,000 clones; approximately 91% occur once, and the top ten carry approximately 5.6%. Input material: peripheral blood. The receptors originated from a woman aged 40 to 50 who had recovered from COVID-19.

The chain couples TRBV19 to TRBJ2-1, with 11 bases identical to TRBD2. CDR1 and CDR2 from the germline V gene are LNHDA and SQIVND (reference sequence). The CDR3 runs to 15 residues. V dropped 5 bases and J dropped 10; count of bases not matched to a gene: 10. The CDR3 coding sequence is TGTGCCAGTAGTTCGTCGGTAGCGGGAGGGGAGGAGCAGTTCTTC. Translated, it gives CASSSSVAGGEEQFF.

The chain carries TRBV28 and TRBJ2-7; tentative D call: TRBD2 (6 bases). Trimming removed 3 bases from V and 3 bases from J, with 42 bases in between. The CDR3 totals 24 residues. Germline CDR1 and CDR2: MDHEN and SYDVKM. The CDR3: CASSLHSGTLLARGRPVLSYEQYF. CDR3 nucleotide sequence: TGTGCCAGCAGTTTGCACTCCGGGACCCTACTAGCACGGGGGAGGCCGGTCCTGAGCTACGAGCAGTACTTC.

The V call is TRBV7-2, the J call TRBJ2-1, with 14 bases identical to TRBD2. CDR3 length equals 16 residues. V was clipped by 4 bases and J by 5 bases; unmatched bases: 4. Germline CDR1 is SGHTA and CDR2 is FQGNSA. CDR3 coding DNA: TGTGCCAGCAGCTCCGGACTAGCGGGAGGACACAATGAGCAGTTCTTC. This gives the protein CASSSGLAGGHNEQFF.

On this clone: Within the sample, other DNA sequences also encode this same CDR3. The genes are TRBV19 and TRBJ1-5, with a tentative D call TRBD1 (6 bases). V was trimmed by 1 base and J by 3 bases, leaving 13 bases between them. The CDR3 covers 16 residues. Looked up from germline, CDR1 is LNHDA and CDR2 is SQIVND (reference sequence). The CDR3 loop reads CASSIVWTADNQPQHF. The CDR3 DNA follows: TGTGCCAGTAGTATAGTTTGGACAGCCGACAATCAGCCCCAGCATTTT.

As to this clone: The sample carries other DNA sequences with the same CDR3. CDR3 region: CASSKTSGDYNEQFF. The DNA for the CDR3 is TGTGCCAGTAGTAAAACTAGCGGGGATTACAATGAGCAGTTCTTC. The rearrangement joins TRBV19 to TRBJ2-1; TRBD2 aligns across 10 bases. CDR1 is LNHDA and CDR2 is SQIVND in the germline V gene (reference sequence). This CDR3 has 15 residues. The junction had 4 bases not matched to a gene; V was cut back by 4 bases and J by 4 bases.

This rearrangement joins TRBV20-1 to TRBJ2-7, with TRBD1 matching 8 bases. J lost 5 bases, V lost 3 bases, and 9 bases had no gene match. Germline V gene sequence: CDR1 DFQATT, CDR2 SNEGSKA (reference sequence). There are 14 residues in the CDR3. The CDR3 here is CSASLTGGLDEQYF. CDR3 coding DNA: TGCAGTGCTAGTCTCACAGGGGGGTTAGACGAGCAGTACTTC.

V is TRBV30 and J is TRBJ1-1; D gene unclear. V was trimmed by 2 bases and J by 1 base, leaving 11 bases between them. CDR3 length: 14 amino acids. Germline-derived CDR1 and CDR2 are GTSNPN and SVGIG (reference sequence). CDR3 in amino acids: CAWSISFPNTEAFF. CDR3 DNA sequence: TGTGCCTGGAGTATTTCTTTCCCGAACACTGAAGCTTTCTTT.

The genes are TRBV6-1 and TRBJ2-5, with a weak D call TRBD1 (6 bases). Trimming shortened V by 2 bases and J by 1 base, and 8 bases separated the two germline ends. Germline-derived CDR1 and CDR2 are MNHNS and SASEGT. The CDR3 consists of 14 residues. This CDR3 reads CASSEQTGQETQYF. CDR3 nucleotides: TGTGCCAGCAGTGAACAGACAGGCCAAGAGACCCAGTACTTC.

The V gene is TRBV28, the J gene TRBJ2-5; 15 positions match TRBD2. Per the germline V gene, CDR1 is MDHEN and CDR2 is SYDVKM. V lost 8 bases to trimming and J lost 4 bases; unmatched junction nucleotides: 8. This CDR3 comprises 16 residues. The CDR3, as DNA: TGTGCCAGCGGACTAGCGGGAGGGCCCTCCGGAGAGACCCAGTACTTC. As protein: CASGLAGGPSGETQYF.

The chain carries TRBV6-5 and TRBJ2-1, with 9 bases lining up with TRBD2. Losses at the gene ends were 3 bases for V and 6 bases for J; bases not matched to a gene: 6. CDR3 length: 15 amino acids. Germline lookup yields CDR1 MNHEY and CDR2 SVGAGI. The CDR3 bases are TGTGCCAGCAGTTATTTAGCGGGAGTAGGCAATGAGCAGTTCTTC. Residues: CASSYLAGVGNEQFF.

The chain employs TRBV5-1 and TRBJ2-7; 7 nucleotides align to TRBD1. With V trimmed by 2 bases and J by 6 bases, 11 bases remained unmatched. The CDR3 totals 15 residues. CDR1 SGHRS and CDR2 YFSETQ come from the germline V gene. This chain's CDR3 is CASSFSTGMEVEQYF. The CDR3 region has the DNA TGCGCCAGCAGCTTCTCGACAGGGATGGAGGTCGAGCAGTACTTC. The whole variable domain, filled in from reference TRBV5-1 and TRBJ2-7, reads KAGVTQTPRYLIKTRGQQVTLSCSPISGHRSVSWYQQTPGQGLQFLFEYFSETQRNKGNFPGRFSGRQFSNSRSEMNVSTLELGDSALYLCASSFSTGMEVEQYFGPGTRLTVT.

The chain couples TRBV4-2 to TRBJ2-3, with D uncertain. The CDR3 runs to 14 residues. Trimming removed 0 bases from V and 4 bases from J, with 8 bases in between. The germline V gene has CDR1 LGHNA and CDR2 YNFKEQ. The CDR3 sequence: CASSQDPQSDTQYF. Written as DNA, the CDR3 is TGTGCCAGCAGCCAAGACCCACAGTCAGATACGCAGTATTTT.

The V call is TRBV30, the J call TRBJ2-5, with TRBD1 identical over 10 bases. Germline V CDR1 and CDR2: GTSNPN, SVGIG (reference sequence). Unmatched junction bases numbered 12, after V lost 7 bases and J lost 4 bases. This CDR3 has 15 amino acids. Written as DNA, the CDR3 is TGTGCCTATAGGTTCGGACAGGGGGGGAGAGAGACCCAGTACTTC. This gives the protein CAYRFGQGGRETQYF.

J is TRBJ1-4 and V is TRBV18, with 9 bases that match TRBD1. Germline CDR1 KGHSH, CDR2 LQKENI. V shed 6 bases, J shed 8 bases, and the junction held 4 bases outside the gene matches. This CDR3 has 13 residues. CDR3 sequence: CASSRDREEKLFF. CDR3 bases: TGTGCCAGCTCTAGGGACAGGGAAGAAAAACTGTTTTTT.

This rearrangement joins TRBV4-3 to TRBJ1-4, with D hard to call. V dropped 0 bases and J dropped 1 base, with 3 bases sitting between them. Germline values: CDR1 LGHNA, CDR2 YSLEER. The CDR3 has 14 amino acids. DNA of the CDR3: TGCGCCAGCAGCCAAGACAGAACTAATGAAAAACTGTTTTTT. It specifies CASSQDRTNEKLFF.

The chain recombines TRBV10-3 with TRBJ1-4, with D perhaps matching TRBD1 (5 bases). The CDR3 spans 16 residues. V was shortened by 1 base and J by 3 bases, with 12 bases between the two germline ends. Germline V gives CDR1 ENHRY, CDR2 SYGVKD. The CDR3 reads CAISEWGRESNEKLFF. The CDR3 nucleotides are TGTGCCATCAGTGAGTGGGGCCGGGAGTCTAATGAAAAACTGTTTTTT.

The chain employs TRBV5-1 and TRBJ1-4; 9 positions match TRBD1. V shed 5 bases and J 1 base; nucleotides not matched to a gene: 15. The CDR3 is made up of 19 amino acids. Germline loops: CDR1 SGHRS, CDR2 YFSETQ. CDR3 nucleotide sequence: TGCGCCAGCAGTAACAGGGGGCGCGGTATCGGGGTAACTAATGAAAAACTGTTTTTT. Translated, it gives CASSNRGRGIGVTNEKLFF.

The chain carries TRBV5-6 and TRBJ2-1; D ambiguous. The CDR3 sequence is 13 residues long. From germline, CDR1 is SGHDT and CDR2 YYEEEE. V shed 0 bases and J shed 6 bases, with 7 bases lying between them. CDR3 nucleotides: TGTGCCAGCAGCTTGGTAGTATCCAATGAGCAGTTCTTC. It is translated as CASSLVVSNEQFF.

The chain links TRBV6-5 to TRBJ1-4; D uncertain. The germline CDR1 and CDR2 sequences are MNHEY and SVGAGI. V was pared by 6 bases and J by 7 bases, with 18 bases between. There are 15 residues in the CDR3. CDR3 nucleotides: TGTGCCAGCAGCGATAACCCTCGGCAGGCTGAAAAACTGTTTTTT. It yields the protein CASSDNPRQAEKLFF.

CDR3 protein: CASSLVGTSGRGEQFF. The CDR3 DNA reads as TGTGCCAGCAGCTTAGTTGGGACTAGCGGTCGAGGAGAGCAGTTCTTC. The rearrangement links TRBV7-9 to TRBJ2-1; TRBD2 agrees at 11 bases. The CDR3 has 16 amino acids. V was clipped by 1 base and J by 10 bases; unmatched bases: 9. The V gene's germline CDR1 is SEHNR and CDR2 FQNEAQ (reference sequence).

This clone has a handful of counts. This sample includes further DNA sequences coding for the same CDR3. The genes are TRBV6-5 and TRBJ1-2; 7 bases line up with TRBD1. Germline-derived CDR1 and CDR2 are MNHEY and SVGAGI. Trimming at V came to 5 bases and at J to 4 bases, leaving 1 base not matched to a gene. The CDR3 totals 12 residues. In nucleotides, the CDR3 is TGTGCCAGCAGTCCAGGGGGCTATGGCTACACCTTC. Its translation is CASSPGGYGYTF.

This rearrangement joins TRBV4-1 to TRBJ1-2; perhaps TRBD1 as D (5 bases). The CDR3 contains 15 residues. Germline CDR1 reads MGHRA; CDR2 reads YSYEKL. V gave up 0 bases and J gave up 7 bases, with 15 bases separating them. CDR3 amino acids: CASSQDDRALSGYTF. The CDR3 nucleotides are TGCGCCAGCAGCCAAGATGACAGAGCGTTGAGTGGCTACACCTTC.

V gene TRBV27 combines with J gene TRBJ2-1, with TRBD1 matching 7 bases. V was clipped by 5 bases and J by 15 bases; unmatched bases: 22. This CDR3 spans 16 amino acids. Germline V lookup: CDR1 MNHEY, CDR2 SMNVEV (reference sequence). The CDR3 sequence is CASSTAGRTGRWALFF. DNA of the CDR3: TGTGCCAGCAGTACCGCCGGGCGGACAGGACGATGGGCTTTGTTCTTC.

The CDR3 DNA reads as TGTGCCAGCAGTTTCTCTAGCGCCCAGGGGCAGTTCTTC. It translates to CASSFSSAQGQFF. This chain uses TRBV27 with TRBJ2-1, with a tentative D call TRBD2 (6 bases). V was shortened by 3 bases and J by 12 bases, with 15 bases between the two germline ends. CDR3 length equals 13 residues. The germline V gene encodes CDR1 MNHEY and CDR2 SMNVEV (reference sequence).

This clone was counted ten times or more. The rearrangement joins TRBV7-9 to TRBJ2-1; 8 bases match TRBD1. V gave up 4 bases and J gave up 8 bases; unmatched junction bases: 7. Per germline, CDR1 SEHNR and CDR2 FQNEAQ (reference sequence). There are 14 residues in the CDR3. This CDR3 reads CASSSPDRAYEQFF. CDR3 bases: TGTGCCAGCAGCTCTCCGGACAGGGCCTATGAGCAGTTCTTC. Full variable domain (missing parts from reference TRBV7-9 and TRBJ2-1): DTGVSQNPRHKITKRGQNVTFRCDPISEHNRLYWYRQTLGQGPEFLTYFQNEAQLEKSRLLSDRFSAERPKGSFSTLEIQRTEQGDSAMYLCASSSPDRAYEQFFGPGTRLTVL.

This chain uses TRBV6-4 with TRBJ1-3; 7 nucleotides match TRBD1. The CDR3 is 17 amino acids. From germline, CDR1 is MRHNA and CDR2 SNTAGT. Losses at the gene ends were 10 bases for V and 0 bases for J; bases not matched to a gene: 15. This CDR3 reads CATDGTANTSSGNTIYF. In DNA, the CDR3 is TGTGCCACTGATGGGACAGCGAATACAAGCTCTGGAAACACCATATATTTT.

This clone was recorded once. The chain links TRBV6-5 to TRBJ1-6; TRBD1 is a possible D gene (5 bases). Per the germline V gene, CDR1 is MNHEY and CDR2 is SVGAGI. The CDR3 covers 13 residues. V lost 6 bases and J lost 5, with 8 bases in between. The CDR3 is CASRTEHNSPLHF. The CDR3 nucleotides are TGTGCCAGCAGGACAGAGCATAATTCACCCCTCCACTTT.